A selection of T cell receptor beta chains follows, all from one sample in a study of persistence of HIV-infected CD4 T cells. The protocol was immunoSEQ multiplex PCR, while the TCRdb copy is restricted to in-frame clones and leaves out a portion. The sample holds 35,000 to 50,000 clones, approximately 93% seen once. The antigens of these receptors remain unknown. Sequences were derived from CD4+ T cells sorted from PBMCs after 18-hour stimulation, sampled from a patient who received antiretroviral therapy. The receptors here all came from an adult man with HIV who was CMV-seropositive. CDR3s include the opening cysteine and the closing phenylalanine or tryptophan. D genes are given only for firm matches. Size tells how often a clone was seen (once, few, many) or the class of an expanded clone, and some rows leave it out.

size	D	J	V	CDR3	DNA
NA	NA	TRBJ1-3	TRBV6-5	CASSDSGRTGNTIYF	TGTGCCAGCAGTGACTCTGGACGTACTGGAAACACCATATATTTT
NA	TRBD1	TRBJ2-1	TRBV5-4	CASSDGQARSYNEQFF	TGTGCCAGCAGCGACGGACAGGCTCGCTCCTACAATGAGCAGTTCTTC
NA	NA	TRBJ1-6	TRBV6-5	CASSYQGQPSNSPLHF	TGTGCCAGCAGTTACCAAGGACAGCCTTCTAATTCACCCCTCCACTTT
NA	NA	TRBJ2-1	TRBV7-9	CASSLNMGQGRVNEQFF	TGTGCCAGCAGCTTAAATATGGGCCAGGGCAGGGTCAATGAGCAGTTCTTC
NA	TRBD2	TRBJ2-2	TRBV28	CASGAGANTGELFF	TGTGCCAGCGGAGCGGGGGCGAACACCGGGGAGCTGTTTTTT
once	TRBD1	TRBJ1-2	TRBV9	CASSDRTGRGGYTF	TGTGCCAGCAGCGATAGGACAGGGCGGGGAGGCTACACCTTC
NA	NA	TRBJ2-1	TRBV18	CASSGPYNEQFF	TGTGCCAGCTCAGGGCCCTACAATGAGCAGTTCTTC
NA	NA	TRBJ1-6	TRBV4-1	CASSQPGRQNSPLHF	TGCGCCAGCAGCCAACCGGGACGGCAGAATTCACCCCTCCACTTT
NA	TRBD1	TRBJ2-4	TRBV18	CASSPQGAKNIQYF	TGTGCCAGCTCGCCACAGGGGGCCAAAAACATTCAGTACTTC
NA	NA	TRBJ1-1	TRBV6-4	CASSRLRGTEAFF	TGTGCCAGCAGCCGTCTCCGGGGCACTGAAGCTTTCTTT
NA	NA	TRBJ1-3	TRBV28	CASSSPVGKGNTIYF	TGTGCCAGCAGTTCCCCTGTGGGCAAAGGAAACACCATATATTTT
NA	NA	TRBJ2-3	TRBV6-5	CASSSRLTDTQYF	TGTGCCAGCAGTTCGAGACTCACAGATACGCAGTATTTT
NA	TRBD1	TRBJ2-5	TRBV28	CASGTGPKGETQYF	TGTGCCAGTGGGACAGGGCCCAAGGGGGAGACCCAGTACTTC
NA	TRBD1	TRBJ2-7	TRBV28	CASSLFGWGTGDREQYF	TGTGCCAGCAGTTTATTTGGTTGGGGGACAGGGGACCGAGAGCAGTACTTC
NA	NA	TRBJ2-2	TRBV6-6	CASIVGPNTGELFF	TGTGCCAGCATCGTGGGTCCGAACACCGGGGAGCTGTTTTTT
NA	NA	TRBJ2-1	TRBV2	CASRPDYNEQFF	TGTGCCAGCAGGCCCGACTACAATGAGCAGTTCTTC
NA	TRBD1	TRBJ1-5	TRBV18	CASSVDRVDQPQHF	TGTGCCAGCTCCGTGGACAGGGTGGATCAGCCCCAGCATTTT
NA	NA	TRBJ2-2	TRBV12-5	CASGPAVPTNTGELFF	TGTGCTAGTGGGCCAGCAGTACCCACGAACACCGGGGAGCTGTTTTTT
NA	NA	TRBJ1-2	TRBV28	CASSLYRWGNERYGYTF	TGTGCCAGCAGTTTATATCGTTGGGGGAATGAGCGCTATGGCTACACCTTC
once	NA	TRBJ2-2	TRBV18	CASSPGRGQTGELFF	TGTGCCAGCTCACCAGGTCGCGGTCAGACCGGGGAGCTGTTTTTT
NA	NA	TRBJ2-7	TRBV19	CASSRLGRESSEQYF	TGTGCCAGTAGTCGTTTGGGCAGGGAGTCCTCCGAGCAGTACTTC
NA	NA	TRBJ1-4	TRBV5-5	CASSLEGRRGEKLFF	TGTGCCAGCAGCTTAGAGGGGCGCCGTGGGGAAAAACTGTTTTTT